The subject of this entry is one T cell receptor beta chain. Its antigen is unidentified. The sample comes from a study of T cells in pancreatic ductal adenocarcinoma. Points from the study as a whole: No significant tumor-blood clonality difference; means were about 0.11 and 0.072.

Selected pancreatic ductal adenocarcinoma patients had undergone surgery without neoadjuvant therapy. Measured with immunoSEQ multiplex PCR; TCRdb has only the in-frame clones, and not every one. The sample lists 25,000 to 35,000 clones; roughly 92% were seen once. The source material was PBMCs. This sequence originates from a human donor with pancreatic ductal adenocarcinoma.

CDR3 region: CASSLALGAGREWYEQYF. The CDR3 nucleotides are TGTGCCAGCAGCTTAGCGCTTGGGGCAGGCCGTGAGTGGTACGAGCAGTACTTC. V gene TRBV7-8 combines with J gene TRBJ2-7; possible D gene TRBD1, 5 bases. The CDR3 contains 18 residues. Germline CDR1 SGHVS, CDR2 FQNEAQ. With 0 bases removed from V and 4 bases from J, the gap between germline ends came to 22 bases.